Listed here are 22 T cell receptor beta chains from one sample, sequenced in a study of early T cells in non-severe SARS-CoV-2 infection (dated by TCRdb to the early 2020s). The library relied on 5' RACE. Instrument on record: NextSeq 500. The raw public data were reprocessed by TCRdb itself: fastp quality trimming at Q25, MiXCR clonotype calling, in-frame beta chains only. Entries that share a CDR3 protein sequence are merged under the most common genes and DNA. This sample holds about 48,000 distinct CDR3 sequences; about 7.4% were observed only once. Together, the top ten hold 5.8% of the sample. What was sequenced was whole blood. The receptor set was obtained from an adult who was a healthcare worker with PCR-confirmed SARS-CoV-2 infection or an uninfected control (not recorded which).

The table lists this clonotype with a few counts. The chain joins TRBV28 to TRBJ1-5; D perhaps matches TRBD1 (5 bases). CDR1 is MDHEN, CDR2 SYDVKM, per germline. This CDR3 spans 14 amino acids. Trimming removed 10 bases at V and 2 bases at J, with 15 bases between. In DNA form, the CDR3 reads TGTGCCACCCGGGGACTTCTGGGCAATCAGCCCCAGCATTTT. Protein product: CATRGLLGNQPQHF.

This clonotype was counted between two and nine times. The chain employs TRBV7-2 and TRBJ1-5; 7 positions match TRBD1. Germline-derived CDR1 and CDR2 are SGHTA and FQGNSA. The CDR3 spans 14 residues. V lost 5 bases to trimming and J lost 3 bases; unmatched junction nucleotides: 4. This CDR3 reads CASSRQGPNQPQHF. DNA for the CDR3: TGTGCCAGCAGCAGACAGGGACCCAATCAGCCCCAGCATTTT.

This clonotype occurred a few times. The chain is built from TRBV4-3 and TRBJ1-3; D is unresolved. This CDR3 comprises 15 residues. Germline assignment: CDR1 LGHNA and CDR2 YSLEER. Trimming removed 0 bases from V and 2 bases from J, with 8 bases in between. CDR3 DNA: TGCGCCAGCAGCCAAGATAGATCCACTGGAAACACCATATATTTT. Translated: CASSQDRSTGNTIYF.

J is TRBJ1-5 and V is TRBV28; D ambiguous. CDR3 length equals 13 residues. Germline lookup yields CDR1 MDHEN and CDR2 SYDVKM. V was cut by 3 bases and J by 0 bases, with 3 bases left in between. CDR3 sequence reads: CASSLNSNQPQHF. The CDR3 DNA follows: TGTGCCAGCAGTTTGAATAGCAATCAGCCCCAGCATTTT.

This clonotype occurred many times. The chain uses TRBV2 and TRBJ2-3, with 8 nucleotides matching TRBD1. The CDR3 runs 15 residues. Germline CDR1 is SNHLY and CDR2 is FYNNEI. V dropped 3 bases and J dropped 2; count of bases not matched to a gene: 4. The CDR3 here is CASSESGGDTDTQYF. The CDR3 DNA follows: TGTGCCAGCAGTGAGTCAGGGGGCGACACAGATACGCAGTATTTT.

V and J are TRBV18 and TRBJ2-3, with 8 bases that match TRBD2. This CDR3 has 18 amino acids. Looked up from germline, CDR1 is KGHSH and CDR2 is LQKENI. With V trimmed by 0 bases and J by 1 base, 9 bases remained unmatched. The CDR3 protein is CASSPPLAGGLGTDTQYF. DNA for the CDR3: TGTGCCAGCTCACCACCGTTGGCGGGGGGTCTTGGCACAGATACGCAGTATTTT. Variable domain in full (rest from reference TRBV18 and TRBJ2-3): NAGVMQNPRHLVRRRGQEARLRCSPMKGHSHVYWYRQLPEEGLKFMVYLQKENIIDESGMPKERFSAEFPKEGPSILRIQQVVRGDSAAYFCASSPPLAGGLGTDTQYFGPGTRLTVL.

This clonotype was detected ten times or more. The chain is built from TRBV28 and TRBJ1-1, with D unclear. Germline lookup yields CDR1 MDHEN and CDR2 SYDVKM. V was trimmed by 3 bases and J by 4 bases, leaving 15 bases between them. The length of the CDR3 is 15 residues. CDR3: CASSFQAAFATEAFF. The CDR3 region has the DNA TGTGCCAGCAGTTTTCAGGCGGCCTTCGCCACTGAAGCTTTCTTT.

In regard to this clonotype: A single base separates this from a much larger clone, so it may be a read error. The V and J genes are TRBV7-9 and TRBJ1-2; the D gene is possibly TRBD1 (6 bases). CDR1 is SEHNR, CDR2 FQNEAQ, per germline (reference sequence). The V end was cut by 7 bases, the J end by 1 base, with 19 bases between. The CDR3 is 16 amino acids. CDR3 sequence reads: CASIPFNRAYNYGYTF. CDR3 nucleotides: TGTGCCAGCATCCCTTTCAACAGGGCTTATAACTATGGCTACACCTTC. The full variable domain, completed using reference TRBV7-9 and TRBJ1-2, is DTGVSQNPRHKITKRGQNVTFRCDPISEHNRLYWYRQTLGQGPEFLTYFQNEAQLEKSRLLSDRFSAERPKGSFSTLEIQRTEQGDSAMYLCASIPFNRAYNYGYTFGSGTRLTVV.

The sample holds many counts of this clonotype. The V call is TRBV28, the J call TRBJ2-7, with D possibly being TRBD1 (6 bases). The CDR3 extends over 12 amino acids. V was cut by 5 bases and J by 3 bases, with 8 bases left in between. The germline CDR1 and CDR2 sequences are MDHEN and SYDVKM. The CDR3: CASSTGNYEQYF. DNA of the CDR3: TGTGCCAGCAGTACAGGGAACTACGAGCAGTACTTC.

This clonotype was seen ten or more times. The CDR3 bases are TGTGCCAGCAGTTTAGCAGGGGGTGCTAGCAATCAGCCCCAGCATTTT. It codes for CASSLAGGASNQPQHF. The rearrangement uses TRBV12-3 or TRBV12-4 and TRBJ1-5, with D tentatively TRBD1 (6 bases). CDR3 length equals 16 residues. V lost 0 bases, J lost 0 bases, and 9 bases lay in between.

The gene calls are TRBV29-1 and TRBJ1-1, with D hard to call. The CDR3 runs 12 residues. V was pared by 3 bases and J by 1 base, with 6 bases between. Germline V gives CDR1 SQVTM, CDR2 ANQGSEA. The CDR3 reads CSVDPGNTEAFF. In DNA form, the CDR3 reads TGCAGCGTTGATCCGGGGAACACTGAAGCTTTCTTT.

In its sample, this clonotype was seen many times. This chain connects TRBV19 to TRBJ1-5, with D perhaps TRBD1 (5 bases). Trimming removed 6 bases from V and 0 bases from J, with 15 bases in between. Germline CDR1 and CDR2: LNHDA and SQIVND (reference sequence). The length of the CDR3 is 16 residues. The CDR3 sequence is CASRPPGRSSNQPQHF. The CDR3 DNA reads TGTGCCAGTAGGCCTCCGGGACGGAGTAGCAATCAGCCCCAGCATTTT.

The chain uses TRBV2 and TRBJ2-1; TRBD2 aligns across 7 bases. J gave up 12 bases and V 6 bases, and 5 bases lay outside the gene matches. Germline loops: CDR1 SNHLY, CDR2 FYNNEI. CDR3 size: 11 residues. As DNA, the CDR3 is TGTGCCAGCAGCCTAGCGGTTGGGCAGTTCTTC. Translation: CASSLAVGQFF.

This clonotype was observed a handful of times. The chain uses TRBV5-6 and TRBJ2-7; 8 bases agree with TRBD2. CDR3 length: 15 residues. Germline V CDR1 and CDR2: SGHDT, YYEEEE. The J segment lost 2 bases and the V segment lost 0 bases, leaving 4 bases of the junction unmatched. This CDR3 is CASSLELAGTYEQYF. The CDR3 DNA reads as TGTGCCAGCAGCTTGGAATTAGCGGGGACCTACGAGCAGTACTTC.

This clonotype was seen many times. Written as DNA, the CDR3 is TGTGCCAGCAGGGAGAGGGAGGCAAACGGGGAGCTGTTTTTT. Translated, it gives CASREREANGELFF. The J gene is TRBJ2-2, the V gene TRBV2, with a tentative D call TRBD2 (6 bases). This CDR3 has 14 residues. V was trimmed by 6 bases and J by 7 bases, leaving 15 bases between them. Germline CDR1 and CDR2: SNHLY and FYNNEI.

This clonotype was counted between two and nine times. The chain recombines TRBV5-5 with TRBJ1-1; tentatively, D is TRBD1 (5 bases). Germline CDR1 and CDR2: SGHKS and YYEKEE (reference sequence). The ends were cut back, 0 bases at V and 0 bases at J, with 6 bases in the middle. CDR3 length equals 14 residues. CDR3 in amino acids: CASSLGQMNTEAFF. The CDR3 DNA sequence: TGTGCCAGCAGCTTGGGACAGATGAACACTGAAGCTTTCTTT.

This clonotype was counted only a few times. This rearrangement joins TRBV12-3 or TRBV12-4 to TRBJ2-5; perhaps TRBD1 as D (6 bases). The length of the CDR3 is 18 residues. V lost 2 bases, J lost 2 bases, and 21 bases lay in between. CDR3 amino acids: CASSLRSPRQVLQETQYF. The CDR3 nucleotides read TGTGCCAGCAGTTTACGGTCCCCGAGACAGGTGCTACAAGAGACCCAGTACTTC.

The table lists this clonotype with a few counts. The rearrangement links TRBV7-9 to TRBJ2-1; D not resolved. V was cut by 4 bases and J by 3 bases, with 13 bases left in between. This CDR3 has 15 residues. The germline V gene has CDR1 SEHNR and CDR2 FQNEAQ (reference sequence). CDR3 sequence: CASSSTTQDYNEQFF. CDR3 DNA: TGTGCCAGCAGCTCGACGACGCAAGACTACAATGAGCAGTTCTTC. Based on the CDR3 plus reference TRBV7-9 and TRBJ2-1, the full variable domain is DTGVSQNPRHKITKRGQNVTFRCDPISEHNRLYWYRQTLGQGPEFLTYFQNEAQLEKSRLLSDRFSAERPKGSFSTLEIQRTEQGDSAMYLCASSSTTQDYNEQFFGPGTRLTVL.

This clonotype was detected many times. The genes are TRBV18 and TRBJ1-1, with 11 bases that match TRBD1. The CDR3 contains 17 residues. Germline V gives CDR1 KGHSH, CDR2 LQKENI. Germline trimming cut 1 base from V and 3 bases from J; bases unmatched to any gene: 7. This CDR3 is CASSPLVRTGGYTEAFF. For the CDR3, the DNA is TGTGCCAGCTCACCACTTGTTAGGACAGGGGGCTACACTGAAGCTTTCTTT.

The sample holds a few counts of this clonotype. CDR3 bases: TGTGCCAGTATGGAGGGACACGCAGGCAATCAGCCCCAGCATTTT. Translating it yields CASMEGHAGNQPQHF. The chain couples TRBV19 to TRBJ1-5, with D maybe TRBD1 (6 bases). This CDR3 has 15 amino acids. V lost 7 bases and J 2 bases, leaving 15 bases between the germline ends. From germline, CDR1 is LNHDA and CDR2 SQIVND (reference sequence). Using reference TRBV19 and TRBJ1-5 for the parts outside the CDR3, the full variable domain is DGGITQSPKYLFRKEGQNVTLSCEQNLNHDAMYWYRQDPGQGLRLIYYSQIVNDFQKGDIAEGYSVSREKKESFPLTVTSAQKNPTAFYLCASMEGHAGNQPQHFGDGTRLSIL.

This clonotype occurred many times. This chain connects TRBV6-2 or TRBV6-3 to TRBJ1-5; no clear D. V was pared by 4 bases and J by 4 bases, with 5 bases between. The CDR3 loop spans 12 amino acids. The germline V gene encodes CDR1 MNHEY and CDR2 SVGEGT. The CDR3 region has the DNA TGTGCCAGCAGTTGGGTGAATCAGCCCCAGCATTTT. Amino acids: CASSWVNQPQHF.

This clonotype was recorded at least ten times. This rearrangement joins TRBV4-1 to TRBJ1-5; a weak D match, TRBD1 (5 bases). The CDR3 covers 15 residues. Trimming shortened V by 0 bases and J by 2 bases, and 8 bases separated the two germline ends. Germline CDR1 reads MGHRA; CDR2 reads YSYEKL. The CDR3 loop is CASSQDQQGNQPQHF. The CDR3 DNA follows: TGCGCCAGCAGCCAAGACCAACAGGGCAATCAGCCCCAGCATTTT.